The 18 T cell receptor beta chains reported below all come from one sample, sequenced in a study of graft-versus-host responses after intestinal transplantation. Profiling relied on immunoSEQ multiplex PCR, and the TCRdb table lists in-frame clones only, not all of them. The sample yields approximately 93,000 clones, 85% to 95% seen once. Their cognate antigens are unknown. The material sequenced was unstimulated CD8+ T cells sorted from spleen or lymph node cells, taken before transplant. The receptors stem from a human donor who was the organ donor for an intestinal transplant.

The chain has TRBV4-2 and TRBJ2-1, with unresolved D. The V gene's germline CDR1 is LGHNA and CDR2 YNFKEQ. The CDR3 has 18 amino acids. V was trimmed by 2 bases and J by 7 bases, leaving 24 bases between them. This chain's CDR3 is CASSQTTLQWWFVNEQFF. DNA of the CDR3: TGTGCCAGCAGCCAAACAACCCTCCAGTGGTGGTTCGTTAATGAGCAGTTCTTC.

The chain combines TRBV4-1 with TRBJ2-1, with 7 bases matching TRBD2. This CDR3 contains 17 residues. Germline loops: CDR1 MGHRA, CDR2 YSYEKL. The junction had 13 bases not matched to a gene; V was cut back by 2 bases and J by 6 bases. The CDR3 sequence: CASSQSSGGSRANEQFF. CDR3 nucleotide sequence: TGCGCCAGCAGCCAAAGTAGCGGCGGGAGCCGAGCCAATGAGCAGTTCTTC.

The chain uses TRBV4-1 and TRBJ2-7, with D possibly TRBD2 on 5 matching bases. The ends were cut back, 0 bases at V and 7 bases at J, with 10 bases in the middle. This CDR3 region has 13 residues. Germline CDR1 reads MGHRA; CDR2 reads YSYEKL. In DNA, the CDR3 is TGCGCCAGCAGCCAAGATGGAGGCCTAGAGCAGTACTTC. As protein: CASSQDGGLEQYF.

The CDR3, as DNA: TGTGCCAGCAGGGCGGGGGGGGTACAGACCCAGTACTTC. This gives the protein CASRAGGVQTQYF. This sequence joins TRBV28 and TRBJ2-5, with 9 bases fitting TRBD2. Germline lookup yields CDR1 MDHEN and CDR2 SYDVKM. The CDR3 totals 13 residues. Trimming cost V 6 bases and J 6 bases; bases outside gene matches: 5. Full variable domain (remainder filled in from reference TRBV28 and TRBJ2-5): DVKVTQSSRYLVKRTGEKVFLECVQDMDHENMFWYRQDPGLGLRLIYFSYDVKMKEKGDIPEGYSVSREKKERFSLILESASTNQTSMYLCASRAGGVQTQYFGPGTRLLVL.

Concerning this clone itself: Other DNA sequences in the sample encode the same CDR3. The chain joins TRBV19 to TRBJ1-1, with unresolved D. The V gene lost 1 base and the J gene lost 3 bases, with 6 bases spanning the gap. This CDR3 has 13 amino acids. Germline loops: CDR1 LNHDA, CDR2 SQIVND (reference sequence). CDR3 DNA: TGTGCCAGTAGTATAGCCGGGGACACTGAAGCTTTCTTT. Encoded protein: CASSIAGDTEAFF.

Turning to this clone: The conserved final phenylalanine or tryptophan is absent from the CDR3, which likely points to a read error. CDR3 nucleotide sequence: TGTGCCAGCAGCGTAGTTGGCCTGGGCGACGAGCAGTACCTC. Translation gives CASSVVGLGDEQYL. The chain is built from TRBV9 and TRBJ2-7; D uncertain. Trimming stripped 0 bases from V and 5 bases from J, with 12 bases between. Germline CDR1 reads SGDLS; CDR2 reads YYNGEE. The CDR3 extends over 14 amino acids.

The chain is built from TRBV4-1 and TRBJ2-1; the match to TRBD2 covers 8 bases. J gave up 9 bases and V 1 base, and 11 bases lay outside the gene matches. Germline V gene data show CDR1 as MGHRA and CDR2 as YSYEKL. This CDR3 comprises 16 residues. The CDR3 reads CASSQVTGGRIPEQFF. CDR3 nucleotides: TGCGCCAGCAGCCAAGTAACGGGGGGGCGGATCCCTGAGCAGTTCTTC.

V usage is TRBV13 and J usage is TRBJ2-7; 7 positions match TRBD2. Germline V CDR1 and CDR2: PRHDT, FYEKMQ (reference sequence). CDR3 length equals 15 residues. V gave up 2 bases and J gave up 3 bases; unmatched junction bases: 7. The CDR3 here is CASSLRGDDLYEQYF. In nucleotides, the CDR3 is TGTGCCAGCAGCTTACGGGGGGATGATCTCTACGAGCAGTACTTC.

The chain has TRBV28 and TRBJ2-7, with a weak D call TRBD2 (6 bases). Germline loops: CDR1 MDHEN, CDR2 SYDVKM. V lost 6 bases, J lost 2 bases, and 14 bases lay in between. The CDR3 is 14 amino acids. The CDR3 nucleotides are TGTGCCAGCAGGGGCGGGACGGAGACCTACGAGCAGTACTTC. Protein sequence: CASRGGTETYEQYF.

The chain links TRBV7-9 to TRBJ2-3, with TRBD1 as a possible D gene (6 bases). CDR1 is SEHNR and CDR2 is FQNEAQ in the germline V gene (reference sequence). V was cut by 1 base and J by 0 bases, with 11 bases left in between. The CDR3 is made up of 16 amino acids. CDR3 in DNA: TGTGCCAGCAGCTTAGTTCAGGGGCCTAGCACAGATACGCAGTATTTT. This gives the protein CASSLVQGPSTDTQYF.

The V gene is TRBV10-2, the J gene TRBJ2-1, with D uncertain. The V end lost 5 bases, the J end lost 6 bases, and 14 bases lay between the germline ends. The CDR3 is 14 residues long. The germline gives CDR1 WSHSY, CDR2 SAAADI. CDR3 sequence: CASSLSTDINEQFF. Written as DNA, the CDR3 is TGCGCCAGCAGTCTGTCTACAGATATCAATGAGCAGTTCTTC.

This clone occurred a few times. The chain uses TRBV6-1 and TRBJ1-2; the D is unclear. Trimming shortened V by 10 bases and J by 8 bases, and 8 bases separated the two germline ends. There are 9 residues in the CDR3. The germline V gene has CDR1 MNHNS and CDR2 SASEGT. The CDR3, as DNA: TGTGCCACCCAAATGGGCTACACCTTC. Translation gives CATQMGYTF.

In this sample, this clone turned up a few times. CDR3 sequence reads: CASSQIQGSSHQPQHF. The CDR3 DNA sequence: TGCGCCAGCAGCCAGATACAGGGGTCGAGTCATCAGCCCCAGCATTTT. The gene calls are TRBV4-1 and TRBJ1-5; TRBD1 matches 7 bases. This CDR3 region has 16 residues. The trim removed 3 bases at V and 5 bases at J, leaving 10 bases unmatched. Germline CDR1 and CDR2: MGHRA and YSYEKL.

This clone was recorded a few times. V and J are TRBV5-6 and TRBJ2-7, with D perhaps TRBD1 (8 bases). V was pared by 4 bases and J by 5 bases, with 19 bases between. Germline assignment: CDR1 SGHDT and CDR2 YYEEEE. The CDR3 spans 15 residues. CDR3 loop: CASSHPGGGSHEQYF. The DNA for the CDR3 is TGTGCCAGCAGCCACCCAGGGGGCGGGAGCCACGAGCAGTACTTC.

The rearrangement uses TRBV11-3 and TRBJ2-7; 8 bases line up with TRBD1. The CDR3 length is 13 residues. Germline values: CDR1 SGHNT, CDR2 YENEEA. The V gene end was trimmed by 5 bases and the J gene end by 4 bases; junction bases not matched to a gene: 4. The CDR3 spells CASSPRTGYEQYF. The CDR3 DNA sequence: TGTGCCAGCAGCCCAAGGACAGGGTACGAGCAGTACTTC.

The chain employs TRBV25-1 and TRBJ2-3; D might be TRBD1 (7 bases). CDR1 is MGHDK and CDR2 is SYGVNS in the germline V gene. This CDR3 comprises 16 residues. V lost 1 base to trimming and J lost 1 base, with 12 bases between them. The CDR3 is CASSEWGRGGTDTQYF. In DNA, the CDR3 is TGTGCCAGCAGTGAATGGGGCAGGGGGGGCACAGATACGCAGTATTTT.

The chain has TRBV2 and TRBJ2-3; possibly TRBD2 for D (6 bases). V was shortened by 6 bases and J by 0 bases, with 22 bases between the two germline ends. The CDR3 has 18 amino acids. Germline V lookup: CDR1 SNHLY, CDR2 FYNNEI. In DNA form, the CDR3 reads TGTGCCAGCAGCGCGGGGATACTGACACGCCCTAGCACAGATACGCAGTATTTT. Protein product: CASSAGILTRPSTDTQYF.

The V and J genes are TRBV7-8 and TRBJ2-7; 11 nucleotides agree with TRBD2. J lost 4 bases, V lost 6 bases, and 20 bases had no gene match. The CDR3 runs 19 residues. Germline CDR1 is SGHVS and CDR2 is FQNEAQ. CDR3 DNA sequence: TGTGCCAGCAGGCGGGGGTTAGCGGGAGGGCCCTCGGGGTATTACGAGCAGTACTTC. It yields the protein CASRRGLAGGPSGYYEQYF. The variable domain in full, completed from reference TRBV7-8 and TRBJ2-7, reads GAGVSQSPRYKVAKRGQDVALRCDPISGHVSLFWYQQALGQGPEFLTYFQNEAQLDKSGLPSDRFFAERPEGSVSTLKIQRTQQEDSAVYLCASRRGLAGGPSGYYEQYFGPGTRLTVT.